This is a list of T cell receptor beta chains from one sample in a study of regulatory T cells in long-lasting Graves disease. TCRdb fed the multiplex PCR reads into MiXCR, producing one record per CDR3 protein. Here the sample spans over 500,000 distinct CDR3 sequences, 16% being singletons. Another study also made use of these data, one on T cells in Graves' hyperthyroidism and ophthalmopathy.

Source: peripheral blood mononuclear cells (PBMCs), taken at new diagnosis, from a patient treated with antithyroid drugs. Receptors originate from a woman aged 25 to 45 with Graves disease. Both conserved end residues are part of each CDR3. The D gene is left open where the match is weak. Expanded clones are given a class, and other clones once, few, many or no size at all.

v_gene	d_gene	j_gene	abundance	CDR3aa	CDR3nt
TRBV3-1	TRBD2	TRBJ2-7	-	CASSGPGGSLPYEQYF	TGTGCCAGCAGCGGACCGGGGGGGTCGCTCCCCTACGAGCAGTACTTC
TRBV5-1	-	TRBJ1-5	few	CASRPDRTPIQPQHF	TGCGCCAGCAGACCAGACAGGACCCCCATTCAGCCCCAGCATTTT
TRBV7-3	-	TRBJ2-1	-	CASSLRGSSSYNEQFF	TGTGCCAGCAGCTTAAGAGGGTCTAGCTCCTACAATGAGCAGTTCTTC
TRBV7-2	-	TRBJ1-6	-	CASSLVFRTNSPPHF	TGTGCCAGCAGCTTAGTGTTCAGAACCAATTCACCCCCCCACTTT
TRBV12-3/TRBV12-4	-	TRBJ1-5	many	CASSRVLAAGQPQHF	TGTGCCAGCAGCCGAGTCCTAGCCGCCGGACAGCCCCAGCATTTT
TRBV18	-	TRBJ2-5	many	CASSLEFGTKETQYF	TGTGCCAGCTCACTCGAGTTTGGGACGAAGGAGACCCAGTACTTC
TRBV19	TRBD1	TRBJ2-2	-	CASSTTGGDGELFF	TGTGCCAGTAGTACGACAGGGGGAGACGGGGAGCTGTTTTTT
TRBV6-1	-	TRBJ1-2	many	CASSPAGSYGYTF	TGTGCCAGCAGCCCTGCCGGGTCTTATGGCTACACCTTC
TRBV20-1	TRBD1	TRBJ1-5	many	CSARDRVSNQPQHF	TGCAGTGCTAGGGACAGGGTTAGCAATCAGCCCCAGCATTTT
TRBV20-1	-	TRBJ2-7	-	CSAREVQAGTYEQYF	TGCAGTGCTAGAGAGGTCCAGGCGGGAACCTACGAGCAGTACTTC
TRBV7-8	TRBD2	TRBJ2-5	-	CASSIPGLAGGPETQYF	TGTGCCAGCAGCATACCGGGACTAGCGGGAGGGCCGGAGACCCAGTACTTC
TRBV28	TRBD2	TRBJ2-5	many	CASSQREGTQYF	TGTGCCAGCAGTCAGCGGGAGGGGACCCAGTACTTC
TRBV28	TRBD2	TRBJ2-3	-	CASSLRASGATDTQYF	TGTGCCAGCAGTTTGAGAGCTAGCGGGGCCACAGATACGCAGTATTTT
TRBV5-1	TRBD2	TRBJ2-4	few	CASSPMGGVENIQYF	TGCGCCAGCAGCCCGATGGGGGGGGTCGAAAACATTCAGTACTTC
TRBV7-3	TRBD2	TRBJ2-5	-	CASSLGGVRETQYF	TGTGCCAGCAGCTTAGGGGGGGTTCGAGAGACCCAGTACTTC
TRBV5-1	TRBD2	TRBJ2-1	many	CASSLASSGSSYNEQFF	TGCGCCAGCAGCTTGGCCTCTAGCGGGAGCTCCTACAATGAGCAGTTCTTC
TRBV3-1	-	TRBJ1-2	many	CASSHEFLPGYTF	TGTGCCAGCAGCCACGAGTTCCTTCCTGGCTACACCTTC
TRBV30	-	TRBJ1-5	many	CAWSVRGRPGNQPQHF	TGTGCCTGGAGTGTACGGGGAAGGCCCGGCAATCAGCCCCAGCATTTT
TRBV3-1	-	TRBJ1-5	few	CASSPGAGLGEQPQHF	TGTGCCAGCAGCCCCGGGGCAGGGTTGGGAGAGCAGCCCCAGCATTTT